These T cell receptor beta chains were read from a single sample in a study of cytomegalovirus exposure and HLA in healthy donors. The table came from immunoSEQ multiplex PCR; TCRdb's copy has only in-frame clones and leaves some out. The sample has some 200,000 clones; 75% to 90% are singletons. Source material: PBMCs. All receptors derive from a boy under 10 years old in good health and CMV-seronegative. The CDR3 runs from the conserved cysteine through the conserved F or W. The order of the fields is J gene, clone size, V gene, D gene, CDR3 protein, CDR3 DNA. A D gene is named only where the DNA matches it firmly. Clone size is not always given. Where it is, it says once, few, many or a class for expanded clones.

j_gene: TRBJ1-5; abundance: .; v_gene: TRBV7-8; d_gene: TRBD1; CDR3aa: CASSVNFDRGSNQPQHF; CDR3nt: TGTGCCAGCAGCGTCAACTTTGACAGGGGAAGCAATCAGCCCCAGCATTTT
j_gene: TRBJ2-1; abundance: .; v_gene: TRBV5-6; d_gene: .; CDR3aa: CASSLGTNTYNEQFF; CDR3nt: TGTGCCAGCAGCTTGGGGACTAACACCTACAATGAGCAGTTCTTC
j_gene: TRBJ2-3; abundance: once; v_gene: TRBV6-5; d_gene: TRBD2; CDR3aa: CASGGGHGGADTQYF; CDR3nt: TGTGCCAGCGGAGGGGGACACGGGGGGGCAGATACGCAGTATTTT
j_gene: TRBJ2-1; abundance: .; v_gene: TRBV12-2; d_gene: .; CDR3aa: CASRLAHPASGRGDNEQFF; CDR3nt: TGTGCAAGTCGCTTAGCGCACCCCGCTAGCGGGAGGGGTGACAATGAGCAGTTCTTC
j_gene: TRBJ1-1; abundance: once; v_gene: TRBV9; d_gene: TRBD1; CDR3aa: CASSATGTGNTEAFF; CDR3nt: TGTGCCAGCAGCGCTACCGGGACAGGGAACACTGAAGCTTTCTTT
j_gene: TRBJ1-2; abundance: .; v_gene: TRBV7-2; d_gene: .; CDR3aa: CASSLHLNGHNYGYTF; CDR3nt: TGTGCCAGCAGCTTACATCTTAATGGGCATAACTATGGCTACACCTTC
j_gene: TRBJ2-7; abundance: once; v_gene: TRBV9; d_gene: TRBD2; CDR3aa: CASSVYPGGSYEQYF; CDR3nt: TGTGCCAGCAGCGTATATCCGGGAGGCTCCTACGAGCAGTACTTC
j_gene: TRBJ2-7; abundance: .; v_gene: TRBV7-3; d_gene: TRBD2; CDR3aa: CASSLIAGGFYEQYF; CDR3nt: TGTGCCAGCAGCTTGATAGCGGGGGGATTCTACGAGCAGTACTTC
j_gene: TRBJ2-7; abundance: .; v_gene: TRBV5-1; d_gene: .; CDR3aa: CASSLWIAPREVRSYEQYF; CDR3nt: TGCGCCAGCAGCTTGTGGATAGCGCCTAGAGAGGTTAGGTCCTACGAGCAGTACTTC
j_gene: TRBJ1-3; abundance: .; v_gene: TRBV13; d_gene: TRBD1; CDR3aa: CASSSDRGTGNTIYF; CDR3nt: TGTGCCAGCAGCTCCGACAGGGGGACTGGAAACACCATATATTTT
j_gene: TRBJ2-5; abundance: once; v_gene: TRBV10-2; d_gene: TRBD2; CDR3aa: CASRNPGTSRETQYF; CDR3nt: TGCGCCAGCAGAAACCCAGGGACTAGCCGGGAGACCCAGTACTTC